This TCR beta chain originates from a study of beta chain features in type 1 diabetes. Study-wide context: Healthy donors and patients had similar age, gender and cell yields.

Expressed TCRB transcripts were sequenced after all isolated RNA was converted to cDNA. Only in-frame clones appear in the TCRdb table, and some are missing; sequencing was by immunoSEQ multiplex PCR. The table lists hundreds of thousands of clones, under 13% of them singletons, with approximately 0.017% in the top ten. Only a few counts were recorded for this clone. No antigen is known for it. General study points: With patients and controls alike, PCR might favor shorter templates to an equal degree. Type 1 diabetes patients had TCRB CDR3s that were shorter (moderately but significantly so) in all four CD4+ subsets.

This TCR came from a man younger than 45 with type 1 diabetes. The sample consisted of naive CD4+ T cells from blood.

The DNA for the CDR3 is TGTGCCACCAGCAGAGATCGGTTGGACAGGGGCACCGGGGAGCTGTTTTTT. Residues: CATSRDRLDRGTGELFF. The chain combines TRBV15 with TRBJ2-2; 9 bases align to TRBD1. V trimming: 0 bases; J trimming: 4 bases; junction bases outside the gene matches: 6. CDR1 LNHNV and CDR2 YYDKDF come from the germline V gene (reference sequence). The CDR3 has 17 amino acids.